The clone carrying this T cell receptor beta chain was detected only a few times. What it binds is unknown. Regarding time point: pretreatment peripheral blood. The entry originates in a study of PD-L1 blockade in urothelial cancer. Study at large: Prior chemotherapy ranged from 0 to 3 regimens per patient. Analyzed time points were 3 weeks (second dose) and 6 weeks after therapy began. T cells numbered a median of around 140,000 in the blood samples.

The protocol was immunoSEQ multiplex PCR, while the TCRdb copy is restricted to in-frame clones and leaves out a portion. The table records 100,000 to 150,000 clones, less than 85% of them present only once. Study-level points and caveats: Having blood TCR clonality under the median before treatment predicted better survival.

Deletions cut 3 bases from V and 3 bases from J, with 13 bases between. The CDR3 runs 15 residues. From germline, CDR1 is SGHDT and CDR2 YYEEEE. The V call is TRBV5-6, the J call TRBJ1-3; D gene unclear. Here the sequenced sample was PBMCs, taken around atezolizumab (anti-PD-L1) treatment. The clonotype comes from a man in his forties or fifties with urothelial cancer. The CDR3 sequence: CASSSRLEVGNTIYF. CDR3 in DNA: TGTGCCAGCAGCTCGAGGTTGGAGGTTGGAAACACCATATATTTT.